This TCR beta chain was found in a study of glioma-infiltrating T cells after dendritic cell vaccination (dated by TCRdb to 2015 to 2016). The study in broad terms: Of the 15 or so glioblastoma patients in the cohort, all drawn from Phase I and II dendritic cell vaccination trials, 9 were newly diagnosed and 6 had recurrent disease. Survival after dendritic cell vaccination was correlated with TCR sequencing metrics, such as TIL content and the overlap between tumor and blood repertoires. In glioblastoma patients vaccinated with dendritic cells, deep sequencing of TCR beta CDR3 regions served to measure tumor-infiltrating lymphocyte content and to compare repertoires between tumor and blood. Patients received autologous tumor lysate-pulsed dendritic cell vaccination between about 2002 and 2013. To make the vaccine, monocyte-derived dendritic cells were cultured for 7 to 8 days with IL-4 and GM-CSF and then pulsed overnight with autologous tumor lysate. Each patient was given three intradermal dendritic cell vaccine injections, spaced two weeks apart, in the arm below the axilla. On the study overall, not on this receptor specifically: The cohort was small and heterogeneous, few patients had complete blood and tumor sets, and even fewer had initial-recurrent tumor pairs. The three-group TCR overlap response model was described as speculative and requiring prospective validation. Longer time to progression and overall survival after dendritic cell vaccination were predicted by higher estimated pretreatment TIL content. No direct relationship between TCR clonality and survival was found, suggesting a diverse polyclonal response may matter.

This clone was counted ten times or more. The antigen it binds to is not known. No much larger clone is present one base from it, and per-base qualities are unavailable. The immunoSEQ assay amplified TCRB CDR3 regions from approximately 2 micrograms of genomic DNA, or from all available DNA when less than that amount was available. The multiplex PCR employed 60 forward primers targeting TCR V beta segments and 13 reverse primers targeting J beta segments. To estimate the number of reads per starting template, synthetic control templates were added to each sample at limiting dilution. Sequencing produced 87 bp reads on the Illumina HiSeq System. Per the authors' processing: PCR and sequencing errors were removed by a nearest neighbor algorithm that merged closely related sequences. TCR overlap was defined as the percentage of unique tumor TCR beta sequences that were also found in the peripheral blood of the same patient. Imported from immuneACCESS, the table was reduced by TCRdb to in-frame sequences with V and J called. These copies leave out some clones; in studies compared against another copy, an unresolved V gene accounts for under half, and the cause of the remainder is not known. The V and J calls and clone size were taken over from that table, and D and trimming were inferred from the DNA. This sample lists 75,000 to 95,000 clones; about 81% were detected once. The ten largest clonotypes hold approximately 2% of the sample.

Via the germline V gene, CDR1 is SQVTM and CDR2 ANQGSEA. Trimming removed 7 bases from V and 3 bases from J; the gene matches leave 7 bases unexplained. CDR3 length: 13 amino acids, cysteine to phenylalanine. The sequence is cut down to CDR3 DNA, 39 bases in frame from base 1. The label giving this sample's time point can be read as: after dendritic cell vaccination, including at tumor progression/relapse. Patients were selected for having adequate residual fresh-frozen tumor tissue and more than two years of available survival data. Molecular status otherwise varied across the glioblastoma patients, but none of them carried an isocitrate dehydrogenase mutation. PBMC were collected before vaccination, two weeks after the third vaccination, and at tumor progression if progression occurred. Genomic DNA was extracted with the Qiagen DNeasy Blood extraction Kit.

The TCR comes from a human donor with glioblastoma. Sequences were derived from blood, sampled after dendritic cell vaccination. In this chain, TRBV29-1 is recombined with TRBJ2-7; the central 9 bases match TRBD1. The DNA is as follows: TGCAGCGCCCAAGGGACAGGGAACTACGAGCAGTACTTC. It codes for CSAQGTGNYEQYF.